These T cell receptor beta chains were read from a single sample in a study of long-term antiretroviral therapy in people with HIV. TCRdb's copy holds only in-frame clones and misses some; the assay was immunoSEQ multiplex PCR. Among over 25,000 clones listed, around 93% were seen once. Sample: unsorted PBMCs, taken approximately 7.1 years after starting antiretroviral therapy. The receptors here all came from a man in his fifties or sixties with HIV. Both conserved end residues are part of each CDR3. D genes are given only for firm matches.

V	J	D	DNA	CDR3
TRBV5-6	TRBJ1-5	.	TGTGCCAGCAGCCGAGGACCCTGGGCGGGTAATCAGCCCCAGCATTTT	CASSRGPWAGNQPQHF
TRBV7-8	TRBJ2-2	.	TGTGCCAGCAGCGGAGGGGGCCACGGGGAGCTGTTTTTT	CASSGGGHGELFF
TRBV4-2	TRBJ2-1	TRBD2	TGTGCCAGCAGCCACGAGCTAGCGGGTGAGCAGTTCTTC	CASSHELAGEQFF
TRBV2	TRBJ1-1	.	TGTGCCAGCAGTATTATCAGGGTGAACACTGAAGCTTTCTTT	CASSIIRVNTEAFF
TRBV7-6	TRBJ2-7	.	TGTGCCAGCAGCCCATTACGTCAGGGGAGGCACGAGCAGTACTTC	CASSPLRQGRHEQYF
TRBV5-1	TRBJ2-5	.	TGCGCCAGCAGCCGGGACCGCCGCCAAGAGACCCAGTACTTC	CASSRDRRQETQYF
TRBV5-1	TRBJ2-7	TRBD1	TGCGCCAGCAGCCTCCCCGGGACAGGGGAATACGAGCAGTACTTC	CASSLPGTGEYEQYF
TRBV5-4	TRBJ2-2	.	TGTGCCAGCAGCTTGCCGGCTAACCCCACCGGGGAGCTGTTTTTT	CASSLPANPTGELFF
TRBV5-6	TRBJ2-3	.	TGTGCCAGCAGCTTGGGAGCTAGCACAGATACGCAGTATTTT	CASSLGASTDTQYF
TRBV5-1	TRBJ2-3	.	TGCGCCAGCAGCCCGGGGTTTCGCACAGATACGCAGTATTTT	CASSPGFRTDTQYF